Sequencing of this TCR beta chain was carried out in a study of cytomegalovirus exposure and HLA in healthy donors (dated by TCRdb to between 2016 and 2019). In the study overall: An earlier analysis of roughly 500 of the donors reported 250 to 350 Gb of sequence data and about 100 million unique TCR beta sequences from approximately 180 million T cells. An early release that covered roughly 600 HLA-typed donors contained around 300 gigabases of sequencing data and approximately 85 million unique TCR sequences. Of the roughly 400 genotyped donors, roughly 80% were placed in the genetic ancestry cluster associated with self-reported Caucasian donors. The aim of the study was to test whether cataloging public T cell receptors could identify signatures of past pathogen exposure. The study profiled the T cell repertoires of hundreds of subjects by immunosequencing and related them to cytomegalovirus serostatus. Along with the approximately 650-subject first cohort, a separate validation cohort of over 90 different subjects was used. To predict cytomegalovirus infection status, the study combined high-throughput TCR immunosequencing, statistical association of individual TCRs with disease status, and machine learning. In a later analysis, previously published TCR beta repertoires from hundreds of donors were re-analyzed and high-resolution HLA genotyping was added so that TCR occurrence patterns could be studied. Rather than using new phenotypic data, the later analysis identified candidate immune exposures from TCR beta sequences and from how often those sequences occurred across donors. In an earlier analysis of roughly 600 of the donors, high-throughput TCR beta sequencing was used to judge whether each TCR beta V gene segment behaved as functional or pseudogenic. Alongside the repertoire data, information on donor age, sex, ethnicity and CMV serostatus was compiled. A later genetic analysis used genome-wide SNP genotypes for about 60% of the roughly 700 donors, treating that subset as a discovery cohort. All discovery cohort repertoires had been generated on a single sequencing platform. HLA typing covered class I and class II loci at four-digit resolution. Typing coverage varied by locus: roughly 620-640 donors for A, B, C, DRB1 and DQB1; 522 for DQA1; more than 600 for DPA1; more than 450 for DPB1. A handful of DR-DQ haplotypes were treated as single units for association and clustering because of strong linkage in the cohort. On average, 235,054 unique TCR beta nucleotide sequences were sequenced per donor among 398 genotyped donors of the cohort, with 15% to 20% of those sequences being non-productive. Overall study outcomes, separate from this receptor: Seventeen rarely observed V segments, including chromosome 9 orphons, were excluded from the earlier analysis of about 600 of the donors because counts were too low. Most CMV-associated TCR beta chains appeared to be HLA-restricted in a later analysis, and the HLA associations seemed to be driven largely by CMV exposure. Because HLA typing was unavailable for some donors at each locus, only the typed subset was used in association tests. Strong co-occurrence of HLA alleles, especially DR and DQ, made assigning TCR associations to individual alleles difficult. In a later analysis, HLA-associated TCR beta chains showed more clonal expansion and lower generation probabilities than non-associated chains that were equally common. Specific HLA alleles were associated with some 15,000 TCR beta sequences at a false discovery rate of 0.05 in a later analysis. Presence/absence analyses assumed roughly uniform sequencing depth across donors, an assumption that may not hold. A later analysis found that TCR association rates varied across HLA loci, with DRB1 alleles showing the most associated TCRs and HLA-C alleles the fewest. Most TCR sequences were observed very rarely across donors, whereas some public TCRs were present in many individuals. Three of the identified cytomegalovirus-associated TCR beta chains were confirmed in vitro to be specific for cytomegalovirus antigens. It was suggested by the authors that the approach could potentially be generalized to other disease states and immunological phenotypes. In both the original and validation cohorts, the classifier was reported to diagnose cytomegalovirus status with high specificity and sensitivity. According to a later analysis, parvovirus B19, influenza, CMV and Epstein-Barr virus appeared linked to several top co-occurrence clusters. In the study, 164 TCR beta chains were listed as associated with cytomegalovirus. Correlated functional status among segregating V segments might reflect linkage disequilibrium, but an unknown experimental factor could not be ruled out. The only immune exposure information available for the cohort was CMV serostatus. The 87-base-pair reads could not distinguish some IMGT-functional V segments, including TRBV6-2 and TRBV6-3, so those segments were excluded. A further reported finding was that TCR beta sequences accurately predicted the HLA-A and HLA-B alleles for most subjects in the first cohort. In a later genetic analysis, a missense DCLRE1C variant was associated with V-gene and J-gene trimming of TCR beta chains, and the association was replicated in an independent cohort. The cohort was sequenced for TCR beta chains only, and without alpha or paired-chain data the features that could be detected were limited. A cluster of highly shared sequence variants was judged likely to represent a technical artifact of the sequencing pipeline. Broadly in line with IMGT annotations, most TCR beta V segments showed up in productive rearrangements about 87% or about 30% of the time in an earlier analysis of approximately 640 of the donors. In a later genetic analysis, fewer N-insertions in productive TCRs were reported among donors in an Asian-associated ancestry cluster than the approximately 710-donor mean.

The cohort comprised 550 to 700 healthy bone marrow donors. At the time of sampling, all cohort members were nominally healthy, though unrecorded immune exposures were likely present. CMV serostatus was positive for about 270 and negative for 352 of the 666 cohort members, and was not recorded for this donor. A peripheral blood sample was provided by each donor, and peripheral blood mononuclear cells were used for TCR beta sequencing. The Qiagen DNeasy Blood Extraction Kit was used to extract genomic DNA from the blood cell samples. The CDR3 sequence holds 13 residues, the cysteine and phenylalanine included. The read is trimmed to its CDR3 DNA, 39 bases read in frame from base 1. Trimming takes 4 bases from V and 3 bases from J, and the germline ends sit 9 bases apart. CDR1 and CDR2, looked up from the germline V gene, are LGHNA and YSLEER. Libraries were constructed by the immunoSEQ multiplex PCR assay. For the multiplex PCR, a mixture combining 60 forward primers for TCR Vbeta segments and 13 reverse primers for TCR Jbeta segments was used. Amplification of the CDR3 region of rearranged TCR beta genes was performed with a multiplex PCR assay on genomic DNA. Amplified TCR beta libraries were sequenced as 87-base-pair reads on the Illumina HiSeq System. For the original study's pipeline: Across the 500 to 700 repertoires, a later analysis counted around 80 million unique TCR beta chains, roughly 11 million of which were shared by at least two donors. Raw reads were error-corrected and collapsed into unique sequences by a nearest-neighbor algorithm in which closely related sequences were merged to remove PCR and sequencing errors. CDR3 sequences were aligned to IMGT reference sequences to assign V, D and J gene segments. Each retained sequence needed at least a six-nucleotide match to both a V gene segment and a J gene segment. A rearrangement counted as productive if the CDR3 had no stop codons and remained in frame with V and J, and every other rearrangement counted as non-productive. CDR3 was defined according to IMGT convention as the region running from the second conserved V-encoded cysteine to the conserved J-encoded phenylalanine. The earlier analysis of a few hundred of the donors excluded any sequence lacking an unambiguous match to a single V gene segment. In an earlier analysis of 450 to 700 of the donors, V segments were called functional above 56.7% productive rearrangements and were called segregating when the between-donor standard deviation exceeded 5%. To diagnose cytomegalovirus status from the catalog of TCR beta chain sequences, a statistical classification framework was built. In a later analysis, TCR nucleotide sequences were compared against IMGT/GENE-DB human TR gene sequences so that V and J genes could be assigned. In a later analysis, CDR3 sequences and most-parsimonious VDJ recombination scenarios were assigned using the TCRdist pipeline. In a later analysis, each TCR beta chain was defined by its CDR3 amino acid sequence together with its V-gene family, and reads without a unique V-gene family were excluded. As a way to deal with suspected cross-contamination and a sequencing artifact, a later analysis dropped under 600 nucleotide sequences that were highly shared and had low generation probability. In a later analysis, a clonal expansion index for each public chain was calculated from normalized within-repertoire ranks of inferred template counts. Generation probabilities in a later analysis came from a VDJ recombination model fitted to out-of-frame rearrangements, and those results were checked against IGoR. In a later analysis, TCR-TCR, TCR-HLA and TCR-CMV co-occurrence was scored with hypergeometric tests, and a repertoire-size bias correction was applied to TCR pairs. A later analysis estimated false discovery rates by permuting HLA or CMV assignments 20 times. A later analysis grouped co-occurring TCRs with DBSCAN, adding TCRdist sequence similarity when clustering within HLA-allele-positive subsets. Repertoires with fewer than 30,000 or more than 120,000 public chains were left out of co-occurrence clustering, as were several repertoires with anomalous nucleotide sharing. Sourced from immuneACCESS, this table was stored by TCRdb with only in-frame sequences that have V and J called. A share of the clones is absent; for the studies checked, an unresolved V gene accounts for under half, and the remainder has no known explanation. V and J calls and clone size come straight from that table; D and trimming were deduced from the DNA. The sample table records some 140,000 clones; approximately 61% of these occur just once. Together, the top ten hold more than 1.5% of the sample.

Concerning this clone: The target of this receptor is not known. Per-base quality was not reported, and no clone a single base away is much larger than it.

This chain joins TRBV4-3 to TRBJ1-1; the D segment could be TRBD1, given 5 matching bases. The source material was PBMCs. This receptor was identified in a human donor in good health. The DNA reads TGCGCCAGCAGCCGGCCAGGGTACACTGAAGCTTTCTTT. Translated, this gives CASSRPGYTEAFF.